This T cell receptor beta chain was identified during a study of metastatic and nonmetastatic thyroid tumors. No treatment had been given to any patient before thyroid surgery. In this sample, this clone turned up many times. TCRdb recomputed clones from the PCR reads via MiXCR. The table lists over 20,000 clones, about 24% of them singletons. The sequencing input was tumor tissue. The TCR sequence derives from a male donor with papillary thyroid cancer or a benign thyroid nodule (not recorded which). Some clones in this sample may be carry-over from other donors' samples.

This CDR3 is CASSKIRNTGELFF. DNA of the CDR3: TGTGCCAGTAGTAAGATCAGGAACACCGGGGAGCTGTTTTTT. The chain employs TRBV19 and TRBJ2-2, with D uncertain. The CDR3 extends over 14 amino acids. V lost 4 bases, J lost 1 base, and 7 bases lay in between. Germline loops: CDR1 LNHDA, CDR2 SQIVND (reference sequence).